These 27 T cell receptor beta chains share one sample of origin, sequenced in a study of cytomegalovirus exposure and HLA in healthy donors. The data were produced by immunoSEQ multiplex PCR, yet TCRdb's version contains in-frame clones alone and is incomplete. The sample consists of more than 80,000 clones, approximately 96% of them appearing once. The sample was PBMCs. These receptors all stem from a woman aged 18-35 years in good health and CMV-seronegative.

The V and J genes are TRBV14 and TRBJ2-1; D might be TRBD2 (6 bases). The CDR3 totals 16 residues. V was cut by 8 bases and J by 2 bases, with 19 bases left in between. Germline V CDR1 and CDR2: SGHDN, FVKESK. In nucleotides, the CDR3 is TGTGCCAGCGCAACCCTCGGGAGCGGCCCCTACAATGAGCAGTTCTTC. It codes for CASATLGSGPYNEQFF.

This clone came up once. J is TRBJ1-1 and V is TRBV30; 9 nucleotides match TRBD1. The V gene's germline CDR1 is GTSNPN and CDR2 SVGIG (reference sequence). V trimming: 5 bases; J trimming: 2 bases; junction bases outside the gene matches: 3. CDR3 length: 13 amino acids. In DNA, the CDR3 is TGTGCCTGGGCGGGACAGGGAAACACTGAAGCTTTCTTT. Its translation: CAWAGQGNTEAFF.

J is TRBJ2-4 and V is TRBV19; 8 positions agree with TRBD2. The CDR3 extends over 20 amino acids. CDR1 is LNHDA and CDR2 is SQIVND in the germline V gene (reference sequence). V was clipped by 3 bases and J by 3 bases; unmatched bases: 19. The CDR3 DNA reads as TGTGCCAGTAGTATTAAAGTACTAGCGGCCAGTAAACCCTACAAAAACATTCAGTACTTC. Its translation is CASSIKVLAASKPYKNIQYF.

The chain couples TRBV28 to TRBJ1-3; unclear D gene. CDR1 is MDHEN, CDR2 SYDVKM, per germline. V lost 2 bases and J 0 bases, leaving 8 bases between the germline ends. The CDR3 is 15 amino acids. The CDR3: CASSLGQYSGNTIYF. The CDR3 DNA reads as TGTGCCAGCAGTTTAGGGCAGTACTCTGGAAACACCATATATTTT.

The rearrangement joins TRBV30 to TRBJ2-5; D is possibly TRBD1 (6 bases). The germline V gene has CDR1 GTSNPN and CDR2 SVGIG (reference sequence). The CDR3 covers 16 residues. V lost 1 base and J 5 bases, leaving 20 bases between the germline ends. CDR3 region: CAWSAAQGWRVETQYF. The CDR3, as DNA: TGTGCCTGGAGTGCCGCACAGGGTTGGCGCGTGGAGACCCAGTACTTC.

The genes are TRBV6-5 and TRBJ1-2; maybe TRBD1 (6 bases). Germline CDR1 and CDR2: MNHEY and SVGAGI. Trimming cost V 7 bases and J 3 bases, with 12 bases left between them. The CDR3 runs to 13 residues. The CDR3 nucleotides read TGTGCCAGCACCATTGGACAGCACTATGGCTACACCTTC. Encoded protein: CASTIGQHYGYTF.

The chain links TRBV7-2 to TRBJ2-3, with D unresolved. The CDR3 totals 16 residues. Between the trimmed V and J ends, which lost 2 bases and 0 bases, there was a span of 12 bases. Germline lookup yields CDR1 SGHTA and CDR2 FQGNSA. The CDR3, as DNA: TGTGCCAGCAGCTTACAGTCTCAGGTCAGCACAGATACGCAGTATTTT. It codes for CASSLQSQVSTDTQYF.

The chain carries TRBV6-5 and TRBJ2-7, with a possible D match to TRBD2 (6 bases). The CDR3 has 15 residues. CDR1 and CDR2 from the germline V gene are MNHEY and SVGAGI. Trimming stripped 2 bases from V and 1 base from J, with 12 bases between. CDR3 coding DNA: TGTGCCAGCAGTTACGGGCGGGACCCTTCCTACGAGCAGTACTTC. Its translation: CASSYGRDPSYEQYF.

This chain uses TRBV21-1 with TRBJ2-1; TRBD2 is the table's D call, not checked against the DNA. TRBV21-1 represents a pseudogene. The CDR3 is 16 residues long. DNA for the CDR3: TGTGCCAGCAGCAAAGTCCGTCACGGGAGAATGCATGAGCAGTTCTTC. Translating it yields CASSKVRHGRMHEQFF.

The gene calls are TRBV7-9 and TRBJ2-7; 11 nucleotides align to TRBD2. The J segment lost 4 bases and the V segment lost 5 bases, leaving 4 bases of the junction unmatched. Per the germline V gene, CDR1 is SEHNR and CDR2 is FQNEAQ (reference sequence). The CDR3 covers 14 residues. CDR3 bases: TGTGCCAGCAGCGTCTCTAGCGGGAGGTACGAGCAGTACTTC. The encoded protein is CASSVSSGRYEQYF.

This chain links TRBV13 with TRBJ2-2, with 7 positions matching TRBD1. The CDR3 totals 14 residues. The V and J ends lost 7 bases and 6 bases, in that order; junction bases with no gene match: 8. Germline lookup yields CDR1 PRHDT and CDR2 FYEKMQ (reference sequence). The CDR3 DNA reads as TGTGCCAGCAAGTGGGGGACAGCCCCCGGGGAGCTGTTTTTT. It codes for CASKWGTAPGELFF. Using reference TRBV13 and TRBJ2-2 for the parts outside the CDR3, the full variable domain is AAGVIQSPRHLIKEKRETATLKCYPIPRHDTVYWYQQGPGQDPQFLISFYEKMQSDKGSIPDRFSAQQFSDYHSELNMSSLELGDSALYFCASKWGTAPGELFFGEGSRLTVL.

CDR3 in DNA: TGTGCCAGTAGCACCGGCCCAGGGTTTCAGCCCCAGCATTTT. Encoded protein: CASSTGPGFQPQHF. The chain couples TRBV19 to TRBJ1-5, with D tentatively TRBD1 (5 bases). V lost 6 bases and J 6 bases, leaving 15 bases between the germline ends. There are 14 residues in the CDR3. Germline V gives CDR1 LNHDA, CDR2 SQIVND (reference sequence).

This clone was seen a single time. The chain links TRBV4-1 to TRBJ2-7, with D perhaps TRBD2 (6 bases). V was cut by 0 bases and J by 5 bases, with 11 bases left in between. The length of the CDR3 is 14 residues. Germline values: CDR1 MGHRA, CDR2 YSYEKL. CDR3 bases: TGCGCCAGCAGCCAAGAAGGAGGGTTGGACGAGCAGTACTTC. Its translation: CASSQEGGLDEQYF.

This chain links TRBV28 with TRBJ2-2, with D possibly matching TRBD2 (5 bases). The CDR3 runs to 15 residues. Germline CDR1 is MDHEN and CDR2 is SYDVKM. The V end was cut by 3 bases, the J end by 4 bases, with 12 bases between. The chain's CDR3 is CASSFYARGTGELFF. The DNA for the CDR3 is TGTGCCAGCAGTTTTTACGCTCGGGGCACCGGGGAGCTGTTTTTT.

This chain links TRBV27 with TRBJ2-7; perhaps TRBD1 as D (6 bases). The CDR3 has 15 residues. V was pared by 6 bases and J by 0 bases, with 15 bases between. Germline-derived CDR1 and CDR2 are MNHEY and SMNVEV (reference sequence). Here the CDR3 DNA reads TGTGCCAGCAGCGGTACAGGGATCTCCTCCTACGAGCAGTACTTC. Translated, it gives CASSGTGISSYEQYF.

This clone was detected only once. J is TRBJ2-6 and V is TRBV7-9; 9 bases align to TRBD1. The CDR3 consists of 18 residues. CDR1 and CDR2 from the germline V gene are SEHNR and FQNEAQ (reference sequence). Trimming took 5 bases from V and 2 from J; bases not matched to a gene: 10. In DNA, the CDR3 is TGTGCCAGCAGCCGCCCCGCCGGGACAGGGACTGGGGCCAACGTCCTGACTTTC. Amino acid sequence: CASSRPAGTGTGANVLTF.

The chain recombines TRBV18 with TRBJ1-5; perhaps TRBD1 as D (6 bases). CDR1 and CDR2 from the germline V gene are KGHSH and LQKENI. The CDR3 contains 17 residues. Trimming pared 4 bases from V and 6 bases from J, leaving 22 bases between. The CDR3 DNA reads TGTGCCAGCTCACGAGGAATAGACACAGGGAGTGTTCAGCCCCAGCATTTT. Translation: CASSRGIDTGSVQPQHF.

The CDR3 spells CASSLVGGNTEAFF. The CDR3 bases are TGTGCCAGCAGCTTAGTAGGGGGAAACACTGAAGCTTTCTTT. The V call is TRBV7-2, the J call TRBJ1-1, with D perhaps matching TRBD1 (6 bases). The CDR3 has 14 residues. Per germline, CDR1 SGHTA and CDR2 FQGNSA. V lost 1 base to trimming and J lost 2 bases, with 8 bases between them.

CDR3 loop: CASSLSPGTGPLEQYF. DNA for the CDR3: TGTGCCAGCAGCCTATCCCCTGGGACAGGCCCTCTCGAGCAGTACTTC. J is TRBJ2-7 and V is TRBV28, with 8 positions matching TRBD1. Germline V gene lookup returns CDR1 MDHEN and CDR2 SYDVKM. This CDR3 comprises 16 residues. The V and J ends lost 6 bases and 6 bases, in that order; junction bases with no gene match: 16.

The J gene is TRBJ1-1, the V gene TRBV30; the match to TRBD1 covers 9 bases. The junction had 17 bases not matched to a gene; V was cut back by 7 bases and J by 8 bases. The CDR3 spans 15 residues. Germline V gene sequence: CDR1 GTSNPN, CDR2 SVGIG (reference sequence). The CDR3 is CAYKIDRDRVTEAFF. CDR3 bases: TGTGCCTACAAGATAGACCGGGACAGGGTTACCGAAGCTTTCTTT.

V usage is TRBV27 and J usage is TRBJ2-7; the D gene is possibly TRBD2 (5 bases). Germline loops: CDR1 MNHEY, CDR2 SMNVEV (reference sequence). This CDR3 comprises 13 residues. V lost 4 bases to trimming and J lost 2 bases, with 9 bases between them. The CDR3 DNA reads TGTGCCAGCAGTTCCGGGAACACCTACGAGCAGTACTTC. This gives the protein CASSSGNTYEQYF.

J is TRBJ2-7 and V is TRBV19; 13 bases line up with TRBD2. The CDR3 is 19 amino acids. The germline gives CDR1 LNHDA, CDR2 SQIVND (reference sequence). After removal of 6 bases from V and 5 bases from J, the junction contained 19 bases not matched to a gene. CDR3 in DNA: TGTGCCAGTAGGGGGACTTGGGGGACTAGCGGGATTTATCCGGACGAGCAGTACTTC. Amino acids: CASRGTWGTSGIYPDEQYF.

The rearrangement links TRBV7-2 to TRBJ2-7; D gene unclear. The germline V and J ends were trimmed by 6 bases and 3 bases, with 15 bases remaining between them. The CDR3 is 14 residues long. Germline lookup yields CDR1 SGHTA and CDR2 FQGNSA. The CDR3 DNA follows: TGTGCCAGCAGACGAGAGTGGAGCTTCTACGAGCAGTACTTC. This gives the protein CASRREWSFYEQYF. Filled out from reference TRBV7-2 and TRBJ2-7, the complete variable domain reads GAGVSQSPSNKVTEKGKDVELRCDPISGHTALYWYRQSLGQGLEFLIYFQGNSAPDKSGLPSDRFSAERTGGSVSTLTIQRTQQEDSAVYLCASRREWSFYEQYFGPGTRLTVT.

The chain recombines TRBV6-6 with TRBJ2-7, with a possible D match to TRBD1 (6 bases). The CDR3 spans 12 residues. Looked up from germline, CDR1 is MNHNY and CDR2 is SVGAGI (reference sequence). V lost 6 bases, J lost 7 bases, and 13 bases lay in between. This CDR3 reads CASSPGQREQYF. For the CDR3, the DNA is TGTGCCAGCAGCCCGGGACAAAGGGAGCAGTACTTC.

The rearrangement joins TRBV7-6 to TRBJ2-2, with D tentatively TRBD2 (7 bases). The CDR3 runs 14 residues. Trimming shortened V by 5 bases and J by 3 bases, and 10 bases separated the two germline ends. Germline V gene data show CDR1 as SGHVS and CDR2 as FNYEAQ. The CDR3 DNA is TGTGCCAGCAGCCCCGGGGGGCACACCGGGGAGCTGTTTTTT. Amino acids: CASSPGGHTGELFF.

The rearrangement uses TRBV9 and TRBJ2-2; maybe TRBD2 (5 bases). The CDR3 spans 16 residues. Germline CDR1 is SGDLS and CDR2 is YYNGEE. Trimming took 0 bases from V and 4 from J, leaving 13 bases between them. CDR3 DNA: TGTGCCAGCAGCGTAGGAGCGGCCTCATCCACCGGGGAGCTGTTTTTT. Its protein is CASSVGAASSTGELFF.

The chain recombines TRBV10-2 with TRBJ2-3, with 13 bases lining up with TRBD2. Germline values: CDR1 WSHSY, CDR2 SAAADI. V lost 7 bases, J lost 4 bases, and 8 bases stayed unmatched. This CDR3 has 16 residues. CDR3 amino acids: CASKTSGRAFADTQYF. The CDR3 DNA is TGCGCCAGCAAAACTAGCGGGAGGGCCTTTGCAGATACGCAGTATTTT.